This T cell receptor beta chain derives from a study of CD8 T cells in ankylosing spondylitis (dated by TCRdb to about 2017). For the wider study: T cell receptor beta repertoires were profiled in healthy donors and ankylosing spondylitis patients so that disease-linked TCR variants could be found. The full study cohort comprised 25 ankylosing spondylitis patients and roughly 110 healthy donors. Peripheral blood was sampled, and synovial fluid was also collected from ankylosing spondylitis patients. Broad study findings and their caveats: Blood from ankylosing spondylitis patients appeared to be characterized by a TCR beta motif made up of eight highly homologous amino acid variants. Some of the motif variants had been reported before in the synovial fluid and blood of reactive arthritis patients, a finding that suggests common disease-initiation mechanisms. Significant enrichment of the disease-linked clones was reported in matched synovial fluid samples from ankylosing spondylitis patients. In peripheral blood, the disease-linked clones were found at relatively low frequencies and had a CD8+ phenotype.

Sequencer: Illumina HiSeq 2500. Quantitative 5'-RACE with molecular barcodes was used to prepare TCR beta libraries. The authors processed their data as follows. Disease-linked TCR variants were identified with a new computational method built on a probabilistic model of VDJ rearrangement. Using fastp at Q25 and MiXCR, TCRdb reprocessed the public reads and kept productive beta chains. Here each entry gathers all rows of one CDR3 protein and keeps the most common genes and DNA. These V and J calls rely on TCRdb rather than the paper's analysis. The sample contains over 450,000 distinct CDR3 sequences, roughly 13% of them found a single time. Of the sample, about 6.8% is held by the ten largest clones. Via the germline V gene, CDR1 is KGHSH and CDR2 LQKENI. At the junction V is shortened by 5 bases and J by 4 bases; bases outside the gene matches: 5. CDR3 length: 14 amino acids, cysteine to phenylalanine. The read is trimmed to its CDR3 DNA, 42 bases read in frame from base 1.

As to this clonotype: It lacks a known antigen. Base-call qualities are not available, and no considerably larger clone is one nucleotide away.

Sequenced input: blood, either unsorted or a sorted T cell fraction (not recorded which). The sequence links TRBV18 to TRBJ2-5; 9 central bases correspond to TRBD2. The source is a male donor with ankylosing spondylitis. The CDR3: CASSGTLAGETQYF. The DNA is TGTGCCAGCTCAGGAACACTAGCGGGAGAGACCCAGTACTTC.